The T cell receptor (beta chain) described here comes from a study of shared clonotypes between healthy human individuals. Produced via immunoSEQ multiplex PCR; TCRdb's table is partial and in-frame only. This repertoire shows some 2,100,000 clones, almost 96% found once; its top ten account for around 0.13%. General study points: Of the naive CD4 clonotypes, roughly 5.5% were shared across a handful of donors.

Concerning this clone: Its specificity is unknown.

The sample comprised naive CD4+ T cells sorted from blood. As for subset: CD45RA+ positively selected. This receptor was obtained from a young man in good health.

This CDR3 reads CASGGGTNYGYTF. DNA for the CDR3: TGCGCCAGCGGGGGAGGGACTAACTATGGCTACACCTTC. This chain links TRBV10-2 with TRBJ1-2; TRBD1 might be the D (5 bases). The ends were cut back, 8 bases at V and 0 bases at J, with 10 bases in the middle. The CDR3 sequence is 13 residues long. CDR1 and CDR2 (germline): WSHSY, SAAADI.